This TCR beta chain was identified during a study of blood T cells in healthy people across ages. Study-wide results and caveats: Observed TCR beta diversity showed a strong correlation with the percentage of naive T cells as measured by flow cytometry.

About this clonotype: Its antigen remains unknown. One base away lies a much larger clone, so this may be a sequencing read error.

For the second PCR, which ran for about 6 to 12 cycles, a sample-barcoded 5' primer and a J-beta primer mix were used. From the 5' RACE reads, TCRdb called clonotypes with MiXCR, one entry per CDR3 protein. The profile shows about 650,000 distinct CDR3 sequences, about 34% of them singletons. Isolation yielded PBMCs, at least 7 million per sample, in every case. Germline CDR1 and CDR2: SNHLY and FYNNEI. V gave up 6 bases and J gave up 4 bases, with 13 bases separating them. The CDR3 is 13 amino acids. Sequenced input: blood. The rearrangement links TRBV2 to TRBJ2-7, with a weak D call TRBD1 (6 bases). This sequence originates from a woman aged 80 or over in good health. CDR3 nucleotides: TGTGCCAGCAGGGCCGGCAGGGGATACGAGCAGTACTTC. This encodes CASRAGRGYEQYF.